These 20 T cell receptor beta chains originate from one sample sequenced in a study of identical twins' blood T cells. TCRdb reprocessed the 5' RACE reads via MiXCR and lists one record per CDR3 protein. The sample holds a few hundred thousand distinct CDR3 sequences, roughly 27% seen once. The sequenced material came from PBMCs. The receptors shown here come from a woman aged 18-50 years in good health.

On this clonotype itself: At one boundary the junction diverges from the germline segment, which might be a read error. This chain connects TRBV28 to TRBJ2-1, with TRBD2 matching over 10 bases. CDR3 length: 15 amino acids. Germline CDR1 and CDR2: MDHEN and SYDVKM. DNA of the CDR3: TGTGTCAGCAGCCGACTCGGACTAGCGGCCAATGAGCAGTTCTTC. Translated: CVSSRLGLAANEQFF.

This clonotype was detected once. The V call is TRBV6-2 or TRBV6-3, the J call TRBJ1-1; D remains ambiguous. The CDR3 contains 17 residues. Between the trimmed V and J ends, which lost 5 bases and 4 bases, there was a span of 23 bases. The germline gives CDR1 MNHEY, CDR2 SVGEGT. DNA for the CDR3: TGTGCCAGCAGTGTCCCGAGCCGATGGAGCCTGGGCACTGAAGCTTTCTTT. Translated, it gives CASSVPSRWSLGTEAFF.

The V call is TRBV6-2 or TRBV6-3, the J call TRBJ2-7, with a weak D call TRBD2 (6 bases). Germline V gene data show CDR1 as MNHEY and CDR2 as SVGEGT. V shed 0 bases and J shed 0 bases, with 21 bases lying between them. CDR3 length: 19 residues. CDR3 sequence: CASSYSVVKGLWSSYEQYF. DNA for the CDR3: TGTGCCAGCAGTTACTCGGTGGTAAAGGGACTGTGGAGCTCCTACGAGCAGTACTTC.

The CDR3: CASIEGDSDEKLFF. As DNA, the CDR3 is TGTGCCAGCATCGAGGGGGACAGTGATGAAAAACTGTTTTTT. This chain links TRBV12-3 or TRBV12-4 with TRBJ1-4, with TRBD1 matching over 7 bases. This CDR3 contains 14 residues. With 7 bases clipped from V and 6 bases from J, the junction kept 8 bases outside the gene matches.

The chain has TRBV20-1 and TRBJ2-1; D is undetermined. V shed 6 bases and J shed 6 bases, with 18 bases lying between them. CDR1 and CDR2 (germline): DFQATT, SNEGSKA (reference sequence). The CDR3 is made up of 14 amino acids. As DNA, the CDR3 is TGCAGTGCCAATTCGGCTCTAACGGGCAATGAGCAGTTCTTC. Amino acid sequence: CSANSALTGNEQFF.

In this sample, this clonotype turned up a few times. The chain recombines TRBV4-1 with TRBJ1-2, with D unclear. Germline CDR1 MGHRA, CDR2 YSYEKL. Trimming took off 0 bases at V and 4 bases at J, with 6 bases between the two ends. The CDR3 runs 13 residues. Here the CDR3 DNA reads TGCGCCAGCAGCCAAGAGAGTACCTATGGCTACACCTTC. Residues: CASSQESTYGYTF.

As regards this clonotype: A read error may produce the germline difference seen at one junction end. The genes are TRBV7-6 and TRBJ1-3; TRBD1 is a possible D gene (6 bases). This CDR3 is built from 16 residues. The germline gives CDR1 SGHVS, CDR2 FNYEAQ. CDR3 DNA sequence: TGTGTCAGCAGCTTATTGCCGGGACATGGGACGGACACCATATATTTT. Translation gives CVSSLLPGHGTDTIYF.

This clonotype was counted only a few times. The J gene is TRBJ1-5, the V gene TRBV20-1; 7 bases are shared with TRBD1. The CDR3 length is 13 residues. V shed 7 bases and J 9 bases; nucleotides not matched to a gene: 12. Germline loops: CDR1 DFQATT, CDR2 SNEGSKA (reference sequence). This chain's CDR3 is CSGAGQPTWPQHF. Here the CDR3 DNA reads TGCAGTGGGGCGGGACAGCCTACTTGGCCCCAGCATTTT.

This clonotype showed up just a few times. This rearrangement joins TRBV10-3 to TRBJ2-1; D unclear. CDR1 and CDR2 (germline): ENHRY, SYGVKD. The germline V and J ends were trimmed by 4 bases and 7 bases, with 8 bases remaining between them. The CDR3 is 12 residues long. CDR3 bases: TGTGCCATCAGTGGGGGATCAAATGAGCAGTTCTTC. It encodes CAISGGSNEQFF.

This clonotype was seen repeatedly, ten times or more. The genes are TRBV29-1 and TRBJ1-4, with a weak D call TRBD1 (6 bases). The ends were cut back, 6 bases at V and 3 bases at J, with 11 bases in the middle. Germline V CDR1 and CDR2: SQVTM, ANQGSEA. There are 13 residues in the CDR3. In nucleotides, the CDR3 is TGCAGCGTCCGACAGGCCTCTAATGAAAAACTGTTTTTT. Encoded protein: CSVRQASNEKLFF.

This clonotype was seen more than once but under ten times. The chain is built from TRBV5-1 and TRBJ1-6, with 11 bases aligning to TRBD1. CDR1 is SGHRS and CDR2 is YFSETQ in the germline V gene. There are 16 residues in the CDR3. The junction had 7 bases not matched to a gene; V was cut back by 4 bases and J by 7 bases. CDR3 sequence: CASSTGTGGYNSPLHF. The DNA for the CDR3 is TGCGCCAGCAGCACAGGGACAGGGGGATACAATTCACCCCTCCACTTT.

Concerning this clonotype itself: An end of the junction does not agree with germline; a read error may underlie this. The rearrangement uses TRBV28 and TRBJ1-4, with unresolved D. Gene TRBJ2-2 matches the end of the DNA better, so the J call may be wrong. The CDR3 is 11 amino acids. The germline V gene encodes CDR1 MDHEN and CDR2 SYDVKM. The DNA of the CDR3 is TGTGCCATCAGTTTCCGGGGGGAGCTGTTTTTT. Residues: CAISFRGELFF.

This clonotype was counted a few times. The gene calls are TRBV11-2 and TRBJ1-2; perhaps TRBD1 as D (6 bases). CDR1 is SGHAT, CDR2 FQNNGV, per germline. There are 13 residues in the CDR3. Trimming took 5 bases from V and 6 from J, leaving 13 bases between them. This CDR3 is CASSMTGRDGYTF. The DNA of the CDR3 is TGTGCCAGCAGCATGACAGGCCGGGATGGCTACACCTTC.

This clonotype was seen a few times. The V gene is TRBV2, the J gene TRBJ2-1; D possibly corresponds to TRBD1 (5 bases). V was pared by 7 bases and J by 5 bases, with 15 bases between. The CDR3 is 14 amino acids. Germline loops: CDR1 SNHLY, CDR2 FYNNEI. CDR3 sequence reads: CASNSGIQDNEQFF. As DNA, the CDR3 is TGTGCCAGCAATTCAGGGATTCAGGACAATGAGCAGTTCTTC.

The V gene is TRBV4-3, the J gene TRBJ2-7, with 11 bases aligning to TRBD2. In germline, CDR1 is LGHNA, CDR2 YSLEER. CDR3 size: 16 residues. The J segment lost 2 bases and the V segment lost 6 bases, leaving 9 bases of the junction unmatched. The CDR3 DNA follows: TGCGCCAGCAGTTACGCTACTAGCGGGAGTACCTACGAGCAGTACTTC. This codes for CASSYATSGSTYEQYF.

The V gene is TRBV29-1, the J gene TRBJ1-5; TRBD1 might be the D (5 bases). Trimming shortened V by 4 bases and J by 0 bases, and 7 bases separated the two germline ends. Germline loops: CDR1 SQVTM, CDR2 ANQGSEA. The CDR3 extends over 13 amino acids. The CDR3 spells CSVGGYSNQPQHF. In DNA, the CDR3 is TGCAGCGTTGGGGGCTATAGCAATCAGCCCCAGCATTTT.

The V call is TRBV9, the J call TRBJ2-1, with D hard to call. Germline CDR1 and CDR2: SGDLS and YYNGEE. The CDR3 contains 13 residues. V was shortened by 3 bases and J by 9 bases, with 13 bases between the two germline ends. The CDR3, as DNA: TGTGCCAGCAGCGCTCCTCTCGCGTCTGAGCAGTTCTTC. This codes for CASSAPLASEQFF. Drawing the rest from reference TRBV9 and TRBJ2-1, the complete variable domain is DSGVTQTPKHLITATGQRVTLRCSPRSGDLSVYWYQQSLDQGLQFLIQYYNGEERAKGNILERFSAQQFPDLHSELNLSSLELGDSALYFCASSAPLASEQFFGPGTRLTVL.

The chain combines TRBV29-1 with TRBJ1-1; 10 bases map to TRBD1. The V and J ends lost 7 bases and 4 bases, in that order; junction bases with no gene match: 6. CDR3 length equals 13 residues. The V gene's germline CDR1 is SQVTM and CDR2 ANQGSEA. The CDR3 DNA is TGCAGCGGGGGACAGGGGATGGGCACTGAAGCTTTCTTT. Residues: CSGGQGMGTEAFF.

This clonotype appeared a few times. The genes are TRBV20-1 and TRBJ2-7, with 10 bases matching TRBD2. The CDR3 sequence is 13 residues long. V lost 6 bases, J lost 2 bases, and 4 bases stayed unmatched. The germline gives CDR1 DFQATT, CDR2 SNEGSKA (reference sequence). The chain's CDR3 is CSASGGETYEQYF. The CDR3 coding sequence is TGCAGTGCCAGCGGGGGGGAAACCTACGAGCAGTACTTC.

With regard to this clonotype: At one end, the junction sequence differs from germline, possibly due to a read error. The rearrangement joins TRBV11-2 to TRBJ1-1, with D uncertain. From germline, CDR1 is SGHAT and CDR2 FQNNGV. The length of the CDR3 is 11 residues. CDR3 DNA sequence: TGTGCCAGCAGCTTAGGGGTTGAAACTTTCTTT. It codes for CASSLGVETFF.